One sample yielded the 15 T cell receptor beta chains listed below, sequenced in a study of cytomegalovirus exposure and HLA in healthy donors. TCRdb keeps only in-frame clones here, not all; method: immunoSEQ multiplex PCR. This table has 100,000 to 150,000 clones, about nine tenths appearing once. The source material was PBMCs. Receptors originate from a woman aged 18-35 years in good health and CMV-seronegative.

The CDR3 nucleotides read TGTGCCAGTAGACAGATCGTCAACTATGGCTACACCTTC. This codes for CASRQIVNYGYTF. V is TRBV19 and J is TRBJ1-2, with D hard to call. Germline V gene sequence: CDR1 LNHDA, CDR2 SQIVND (reference sequence). Between the trimmed V and J ends, which lost 6 bases and 2 bases, there was a span of 10 bases. The length of the CDR3 is 13 residues. The full variable domain, completed using reference TRBV19 and TRBJ1-2, is DGGITQSPKYLFRKEGQNVTLSCEQNLNHDAMYWYRQDPGQGLRLIYYSQIVNDFQKGDIAEGYSVSREKKESFPLTVTSAQKNPTAFYLCASRQIVNYGYTFGSGTRLTVV.

The chain carries TRBV29-1 and TRBJ1-2; 10 nucleotides match TRBD1. Germline V lookup: CDR1 SQVTM, CDR2 ANQGSEA. V gave up 3 bases and J gave up 7 bases; unmatched junction bases: 2. The CDR3 sequence is 12 residues long. The CDR3, as DNA: TGCAGCGTTGACGACAGGGGGCTTGGCTACACCTTC. Translating it yields CSVDDRGLGYTF. Together with reference TRBV29-1 and TRBJ1-2, the CDR3 gives the full variable domain: SAVISQKPSRDICQRGTSLTIQCQVDSQVTMMFWYRQQPGQSLTLIATANQGSEATYESGFVIDKFPISRPNLTFSTLTVSNMSPEDSSIYLCSVDDRGLGYTFGSGTRLTVV.

The chain employs TRBV28 and TRBJ1-1, with D hard to call. Germline V lookup: CDR1 MDHEN, CDR2 SYDVKM. V shed 4 bases and J shed 0 bases, with 6 bases lying between them. This CDR3 has 13 residues. CDR3 nucleotide sequence: TGTGCCAGCAGTTCCGGGATGAACACTGAAGCTTTCTTT. As protein: CASSSGMNTEAFF.

The chain joins TRBV18 to TRBJ2-1; 11 bases map to TRBD2. Per the germline V gene, CDR1 is KGHSH and CDR2 is LQKENI. V trimming: 3 bases; J trimming: 5 bases; junction bases outside the gene matches: 3. This CDR3 has 15 amino acids. CDR3 DNA sequence: TGTGCCAGCTCACCCGGGACTAGCGGTAACAATGAGCAGTTCTTC. Its protein is CASSPGTSGNNEQFF.

The chain combines TRBV4-1 with TRBJ1-2; 9 bases agree with TRBD1. The CDR3 loop spans 16 amino acids. V dropped 1 base and J dropped 3; count of bases not matched to a gene: 6. The germline V gene has CDR1 MGHRA and CDR2 YSYEKL. CDR3 amino acids: CASSQAGQGLHYGYTF. The CDR3, as DNA: TGCGCCAGCAGCCAAGCGGGACAGGGTTTGCACTATGGCTACACCTTC.

The chain recombines TRBV7-8 with TRBJ2-1; 8 nucleotides agree with TRBD1. CDR1 is SGHVS and CDR2 is FQNEAQ in the germline V gene. This CDR3 has 18 residues. The J segment lost 6 bases and the V segment lost 1 base, leaving 14 bases of the junction unmatched. CDR3 sequence: CASSLVSPRQGAINEQFF. The CDR3 DNA reads TGTGCCAGCAGCTTAGTCAGCCCCCGGCAGGGGGCGATCAATGAGCAGTTCTTC.

J is TRBJ2-7 and V is TRBV7-6; 10 bases map to TRBD1. Trimming at V came to 5 bases and at J to 1 base, leaving 8 bases not matched to a gene. The CDR3 covers 16 residues. Germline V gene sequence: CDR1 SGHVS, CDR2 FNYEAQ. CDR3 protein: CASSIGQGGESYEQYF. For the CDR3, the DNA is TGTGCCAGCAGCATCGGACAGGGGGGAGAGTCCTACGAGCAGTACTTC.

The chain is built from TRBV5-6 and TRBJ2-1; 9 nucleotides agree with TRBD2. Germline lookup yields CDR1 SGHDT and CDR2 YYEEEE. This CDR3 is 15 amino acids long. V lost 0 bases to trimming and J lost 4 bases; unmatched junction nucleotides: 2. The CDR3 reads CASSLGTSDYNEQFF. DNA of the CDR3: TGTGCCAGCAGCTTGGGGACTAGCGATTACAATGAGCAGTTCTTC.

The table lists this clone with a count of one. The chain employs TRBV5-1 and TRBJ2-5; possibly TRBD2 for D (5 bases). The CDR3 has 14 amino acids. Per the germline V gene, CDR1 is SGHRS and CDR2 is YFSETQ. V lost 2 bases to trimming and J lost 5 bases, with 13 bases between them. CDR3 in amino acids: CASSFGSGRETQYF. CDR3 bases: TGCGCCAGCAGCTTCGGGTCGGGAAGGGAGACCCAGTACTTC.

This sequence joins TRBV27 and TRBJ1-1; TRBD1 aligns across 8 bases. CDR3 size: 16 residues. The germline gives CDR1 MNHEY, CDR2 SMNVEV (reference sequence). J gave up 7 bases and V 5 bases, and 15 bases lay outside the gene matches. CDR3 in amino acids: CASSATTGVGVVEAFF. CDR3 sequence (DNA): TGTGCCAGCAGTGCTACGACAGGGGTAGGGGTCGTTGAAGCTTTCTTT.

This chain uses TRBV6-6 with TRBJ2-4; no clear D gene. Germline V gene data show CDR1 as MNHNY and CDR2 as SVGAGI (reference sequence). Trimming took off 6 bases at V and 0 bases at J, with 3 bases between the two ends. The CDR3 totals 12 residues. CDR3 coding DNA: TGTGCCAGCAGCCTAGCCAAAAACATTCAGTACTTC. Translation gives CASSLAKNIQYF.

The CDR3 DNA reads as TGTGCCAGCAGTCCAACTAGATCAATCAATGAGCAGTTCTTC. Translating gives CASSPTRSINEQFF. This chain links TRBV2 with TRBJ2-1, with D perhaps matching TRBD2 (5 bases). Germline CDR1 is SNHLY and CDR2 is FYNNEI. The CDR3 extends over 14 amino acids. The V end lost 5 bases, the J end lost 6 bases, and 14 bases lay between the germline ends.

V usage is TRBV25-1 and J usage is TRBJ1-2, with 7 bases lining up with TRBD1. CDR1 is MGHDK and CDR2 is SYGVNS in the germline V gene. The length of the CDR3 is 14 residues. Trimming at V came to 6 bases and at J to 7 bases, leaving 11 bases not matched to a gene. The CDR3 DNA sequence: TGTGCCAGCAGGGGTCACACAGGGGAGGCTGGCTACACCTTC. This sequence encodes CASRGHTGEAGYTF.

The chain employs TRBV11-2 and TRBJ2-7; 8 bases fit TRBD2. The CDR3 is 15 amino acids. Trimming removed 4 bases from V and 5 bases from J; junction bases left unmatched: 10. Germline V gene sequence: CDR1 SGHAT, CDR2 FQNNGV. The CDR3 coding sequence is TGTGCCAGCAGCTCGACAGCGGGAGTCTCGCACGAGCAGTACTTC. Translation gives CASSSTAGVSHEQYF. Full variable domain (remainder filled in from reference TRBV11-2 and TRBJ2-7): EAGVAQSPRYKIIEKRQSVAFWCNPISGHATLYWYQQILGQGPKLLIQFQNNGVVDDSQLPKDRFSAERLKGVDSTLKIQPAKLEDSAVYLCASSSTAGVSHEQYFGPGTRLTVT.

This chain links TRBV19 with TRBJ2-7; perhaps TRBD2 as D (6 bases). V shed 5 bases and J shed 2 bases, with 25 bases lying between them. CDR1 and CDR2 (germline): LNHDA, SQIVND (reference sequence). The CDR3 is 18 residues long. The DNA for the CDR3 is TGTGCCAGTAGTTCTTTCGGGTCCACCGGGACTGGGACCTACGAGCAGTACTTC. This translates into CASSSFGSTGTGTYEQYF.